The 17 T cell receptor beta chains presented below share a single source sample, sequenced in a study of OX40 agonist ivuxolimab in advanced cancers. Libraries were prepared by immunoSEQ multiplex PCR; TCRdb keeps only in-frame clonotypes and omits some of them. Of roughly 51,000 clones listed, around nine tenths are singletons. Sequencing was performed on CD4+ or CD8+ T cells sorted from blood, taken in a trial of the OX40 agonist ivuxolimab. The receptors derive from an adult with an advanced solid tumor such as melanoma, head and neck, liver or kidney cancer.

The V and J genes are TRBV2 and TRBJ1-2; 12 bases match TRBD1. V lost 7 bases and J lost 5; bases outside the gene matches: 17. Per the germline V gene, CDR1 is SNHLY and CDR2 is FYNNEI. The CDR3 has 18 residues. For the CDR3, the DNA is TGTGCCAGCACCGCAGGCGGGACAGGGGGCGCGCGAAGGTATGGCTACACCTTC. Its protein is CASTAGGTGGARRYGYTF.

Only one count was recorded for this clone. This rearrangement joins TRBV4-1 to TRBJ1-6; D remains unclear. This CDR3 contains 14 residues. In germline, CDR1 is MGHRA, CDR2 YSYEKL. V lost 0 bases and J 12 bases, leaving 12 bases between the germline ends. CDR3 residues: CASSQDWGPEPLHF. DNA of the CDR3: TGCGCCAGCAGCCAAGATTGGGGTCCCGAACCCCTCCACTTT.

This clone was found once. The CDR3 bases are TGTGCCAGCAGCTTGGGCATTGGTAGGGGACTCTCCTCCTACGAGCAGTACTTC. It is translated as CASSLGIGRGLSSYEQYF. The chain carries TRBV5-4 and TRBJ2-7, with a tentative D call TRBD2 (6 bases). Trimming took off 0 bases at V and 0 bases at J, with 19 bases between the two ends. Per the germline V gene, CDR1 is SGHNT and CDR2 is YYREEE (reference sequence). This CDR3 is built from 18 residues.

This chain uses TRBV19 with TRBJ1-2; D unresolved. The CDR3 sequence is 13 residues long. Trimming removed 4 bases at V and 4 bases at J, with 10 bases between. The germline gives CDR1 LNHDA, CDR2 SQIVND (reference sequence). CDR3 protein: CASSKETFYGYTF. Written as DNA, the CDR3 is TGTGCCAGTAGTAAAGAGACATTCTATGGCTACACCTTC.

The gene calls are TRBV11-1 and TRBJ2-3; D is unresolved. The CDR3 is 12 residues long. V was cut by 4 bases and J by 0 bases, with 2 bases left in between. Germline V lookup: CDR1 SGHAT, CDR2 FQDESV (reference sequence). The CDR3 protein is CASSSSTDTQYF. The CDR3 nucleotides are TGTGCCAGCAGCTCTAGCACAGATACGCAGTATTTT.

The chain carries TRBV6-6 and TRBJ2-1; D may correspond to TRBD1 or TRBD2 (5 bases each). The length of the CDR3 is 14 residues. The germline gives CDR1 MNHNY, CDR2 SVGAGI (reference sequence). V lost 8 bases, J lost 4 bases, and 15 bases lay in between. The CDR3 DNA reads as TGTGCCAGCCTCCGGGACGCCGGGTACAATGAGCAGTTCTTC. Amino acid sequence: CASLRDAGYNEQFF.

CDR3 in DNA: TGTGCCAGTAGTATAGCAGGGAGTAATCAGCCCCAGCATTTT. Translation: CASSIAGSNQPQHF. This chain connects TRBV19 to TRBJ1-5; D perhaps matches TRBD1 (5 bases). This CDR3 is built from 14 residues. Per germline, CDR1 LNHDA and CDR2 SQIVND (reference sequence). The V and J ends lost 1 base and 4 bases respectively, with 8 bases between them.

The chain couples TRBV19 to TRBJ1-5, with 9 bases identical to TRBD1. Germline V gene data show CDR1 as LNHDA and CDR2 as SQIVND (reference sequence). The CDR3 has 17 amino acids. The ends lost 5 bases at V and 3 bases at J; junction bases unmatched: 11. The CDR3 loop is CASSFNSGTGHNQPQHF. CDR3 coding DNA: TGTGCCAGTAGTTTTAACTCCGGGACAGGGCACAATCAGCCCCAGCATTTT.

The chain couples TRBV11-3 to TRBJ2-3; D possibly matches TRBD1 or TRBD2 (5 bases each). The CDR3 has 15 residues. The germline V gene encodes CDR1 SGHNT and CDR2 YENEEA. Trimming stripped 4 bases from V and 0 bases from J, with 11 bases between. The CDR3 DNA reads TGTGCCAGCAGCTCCCAGGGACCCAGCACAGATACGCAGTATTTT. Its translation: CASSSQGPSTDTQYF.

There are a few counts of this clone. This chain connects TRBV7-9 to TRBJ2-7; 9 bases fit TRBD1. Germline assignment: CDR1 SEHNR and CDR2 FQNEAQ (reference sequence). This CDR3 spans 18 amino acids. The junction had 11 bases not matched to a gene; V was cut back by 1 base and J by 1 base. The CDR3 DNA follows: TGTGCCAGCAGCTTAGGACGCAGGACGGGGACAGGGTCCTACGAGCAGTACTTC. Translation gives CASSLGRRTGTGSYEQYF.

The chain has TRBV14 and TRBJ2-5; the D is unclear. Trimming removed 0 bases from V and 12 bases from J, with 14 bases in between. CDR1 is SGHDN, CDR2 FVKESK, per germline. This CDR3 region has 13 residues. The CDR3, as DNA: TGTGCCAGCAGCCAAGATTTGGACCGTCCGGAGTACTTC. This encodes CASSQDLDRPEYF.

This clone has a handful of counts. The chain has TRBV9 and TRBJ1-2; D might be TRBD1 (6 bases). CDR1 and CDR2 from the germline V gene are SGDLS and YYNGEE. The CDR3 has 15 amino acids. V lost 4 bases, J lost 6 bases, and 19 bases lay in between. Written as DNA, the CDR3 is TGTGCCAGCAGCCTACGTGGGGGGGCGAACGATGGCTACACCTTC. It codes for CASSLRGGANDGYTF.

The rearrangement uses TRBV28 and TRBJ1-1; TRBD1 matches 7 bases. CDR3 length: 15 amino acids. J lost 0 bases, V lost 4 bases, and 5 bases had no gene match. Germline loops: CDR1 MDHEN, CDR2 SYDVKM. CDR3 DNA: TGTGCCAGCAGTTCTCCGGGACAGATGAACACTGAAGCTTTCTTT. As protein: CASSSPGQMNTEAFF.

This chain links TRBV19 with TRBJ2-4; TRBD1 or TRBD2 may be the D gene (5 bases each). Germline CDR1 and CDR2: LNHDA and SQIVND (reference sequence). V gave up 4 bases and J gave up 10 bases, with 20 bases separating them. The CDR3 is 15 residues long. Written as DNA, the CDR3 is TGTGCCAGTAGTACCCCCGGGACGTATAGGAGGATTCAGTACTTC. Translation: CASSTPGTYRRIQYF.

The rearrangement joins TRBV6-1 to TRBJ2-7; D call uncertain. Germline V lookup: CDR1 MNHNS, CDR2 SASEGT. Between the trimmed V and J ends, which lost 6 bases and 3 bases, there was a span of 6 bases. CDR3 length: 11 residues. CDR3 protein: CASRTGYEQYF. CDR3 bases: TGTGCCAGCAGGACTGGCTACGAGCAGTACTTC.

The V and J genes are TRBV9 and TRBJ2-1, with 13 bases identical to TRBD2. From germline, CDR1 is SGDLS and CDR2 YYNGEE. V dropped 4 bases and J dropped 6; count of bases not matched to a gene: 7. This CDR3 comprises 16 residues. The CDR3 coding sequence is TGTGCCAGCAGCAAACCGGGACTAGCGGGAATCAATGAGCAGTTCTTC. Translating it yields CASSKPGLAGINEQFF.

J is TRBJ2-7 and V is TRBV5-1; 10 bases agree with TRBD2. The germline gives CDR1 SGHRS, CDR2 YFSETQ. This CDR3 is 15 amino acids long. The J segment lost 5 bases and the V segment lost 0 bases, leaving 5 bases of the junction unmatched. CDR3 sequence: CASSLEGTSAHEQYF. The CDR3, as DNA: TGCGCCAGCAGCTTGGAAGGGACTAGCGCCCACGAGCAGTACTTC. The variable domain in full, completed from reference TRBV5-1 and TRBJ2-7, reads KAGVTQTPRYLIKTRGQQVTLSCSPISGHRSVSWYQQTPGQGLQFLFEYFSETQRNKGNFPGRFSGRQFSNSRSEMNVSTLELGDSALYLCASSLEGTSAHEQYFGPGTRLTVT.